This TCR beta chain is from a study of CD4+ T cells in melanoma. Assay: immunoSEQ multiplex PCR; the TCRdb copy retains only in-frame clones and omits some. The sample yields roughly 120,000 clones, 92% seen once. Looked up from germline, CDR1 is SEHNR and CDR2 is FQNEAQ (reference sequence). The CDR3 runs to 18 residues. With V trimmed by 1 base and J by 4 bases, 6 bases remained unmatched. This TCR came from a human donor with melanoma. The sequenced sample was peripheral blood. The chain employs TRBV7-9 and TRBJ2-1, with 14 bases identical to TRBD2. The CDR3 here is CASSLGGTSGGHYNEQFF. In DNA form, the CDR3 reads TGTGCCAGCAGCTTAGGGGGGACTAGCGGGGGCCATTACAATGAGCAGTTCTTC.